One and the same sample provided the 14 T cell receptor beta chains below, sequenced in a study of Ad26.COV2.S vaccination and SARS-CoV-2 variants. Produced via immunoSEQ multiplex PCR; TCRdb's table is partial and in-frame only. In the table there are hundreds of thousands of clones, about 92% of which are singletons. Here the sequenced sample was peripheral blood, taken after recovery from COVID-19. These receptors originate from a human donor who had recovered from COVID-19.

This clone was counted once. This chain uses TRBV5-8 with TRBJ1-1, with TRBD1 identical over 9 bases. In germline, CDR1 is SGHTS, CDR2 YDEGEE. This CDR3 region has 16 residues. J gave up 10 bases and V 3 bases, and 16 bases lay outside the gene matches. The CDR3 region is CASSWSNRWEDRGAFF. The CDR3 DNA reads TGTGCCAGCAGCTGGTCGAATCGCTGGGAGGACAGGGGAGCTTTCTTT.

The V and J genes are TRBV4-3 and TRBJ2-2; D is ambiguous. CDR3 length: 16 residues. The germline V and J ends were trimmed by 4 bases and 5 bases, with 17 bases remaining between them. The germline V gene has CDR1 LGHNA and CDR2 YSLEER. The CDR3 nucleotides are TGCGCCAGCAGCCCCTCTGTGGGCCTAGGGACCGGGGAGCTGTTTTTT. Encoded protein: CASSPSVGLGTGELFF.

CDR3 bases: TGCAGCGTTAGAGGCCTGGGGCGAGGGAACGAGCAGTACTTC. Encoded protein: CSVRGLGRGNEQYF. The genes are TRBV29-1 and TRBJ2-7; TRBD1 or TRBD2 may be the D gene (5 bases each). Germline-derived CDR1 and CDR2 are SQVTM and ANQGSEA. The CDR3 runs to 14 residues. V lost 5 bases to trimming and J lost 5 bases, with 19 bases between them.

The chain joins TRBV7-2 to TRBJ1-1, with D uncertain. This CDR3 spans 16 amino acids. The germline V gene has CDR1 SGHTA and CDR2 FQGNSA. V dropped 1 base and J dropped 0 bases, with 12 bases sitting between them. CDR3 amino acids: CASSLGGAGVNTEAFF. The CDR3 region has the DNA TGTGCCAGCAGCTTAGGGGGAGCGGGCGTGAACACTGAAGCTTTCTTT.

The chain joins TRBV10-3 to TRBJ2-2, with TRBD1 as a possible D gene (5 bases). This CDR3 comprises 16 residues. The germline CDR1 and CDR2 sequences are ENHRY and SYGVKD. V was pared by 4 bases and J by 3 bases, with 15 bases between. In DNA, the CDR3 is TGTGCCATCAGTGGGAAGGGGCATGGATACACCGGGGAGCTGTTTTTT. Its protein product is CAISGKGHGYTGELFF.

The V and J genes are TRBV6-5 and TRBJ1-5; 9 positions agree with TRBD1. After removal of 11 bases from V and 5 bases from J, the junction contained 7 bases not matched to a gene. Germline V lookup: CDR1 MNHEY, CDR2 SVGAGI. The CDR3 totals 13 residues. CDR3 coding DNA: TGTGCCGCCGGGGACAGGGCGGATCAGCCCCAGCATTTT. Translation gives CAAGDRADQPQHF.

The V gene is TRBV15, the J gene TRBJ1-3; the D is unclear. V was clipped by 0 bases and J by 8 bases, with 11 bases between them. There are 14 residues in the CDR3. Germline V gene data show CDR1 as LNHNV and CDR2 as YYDKDF (reference sequence). As DNA, the CDR3 is TGTGCCACCAGCAGAGATAGGATGGAGGACACCATATATTTT. Translated, it gives CATSRDRMEDTIYF.

The rearrangement links TRBV9 to TRBJ2-1; 9 nucleotides agree with TRBD2. CDR1 is SGDLS, CDR2 YYNGEE, per germline. The CDR3 extends over 14 amino acids. The ends lost 3 bases at V and 7 bases at J; junction bases unmatched: 5. CDR3: CASSGGGALNEQFF. The CDR3, as DNA: TGTGCCAGCAGCGGCGGGGGGGCCCTGAATGAGCAGTTCTTC.

The genes are TRBV19 and TRBJ2-3, with a tentative D call TRBD2 (7 bases). The CDR3 is 14 amino acids. Germline-derived CDR1 and CDR2 are LNHDA and SQIVND (reference sequence). Trimming removed 8 bases from V and 7 bases from J, with 19 bases in between. This CDR3 reads CASRNLGGQNTQYF. DNA of the CDR3: TGTGCCAGTCGAAACTTGGGGGGGCAAAATACGCAGTATTTT.

This clone was counted once. The J gene is TRBJ2-5, the V gene TRBV7-9; a possible D gene is TRBD2 (6 bases). CDR1 is SEHNR, CDR2 FQNEAQ, per germline (reference sequence). The V end lost 5 bases, the J end lost 5 bases, and 12 bases lay between the germline ends. The CDR3 sequence is 13 residues long. The CDR3 coding sequence is TGTGCCAGCAGCCCGTTTGGGGGGGAGACCCAGTACTTC. This translates into CASSPFGGETQYF.

V and J are TRBV4-3 and TRBJ2-3, with no clear D. The CDR3 length is 13 residues. The ends were cut back, 1 base at V and 4 bases at J, with 6 bases in the middle. The germline V gene encodes CDR1 LGHNA and CDR2 YSLEER. The CDR3 loop is CASSQGIADTQYF. The CDR3 nucleotides read TGCGCCAGCAGCCAAGGTATAGCAGATACGCAGTATTTT.

This sequence joins TRBV10-3 and TRBJ2-1; weak D call: TRBD1 (6 bases). With 3 bases removed from V and 16 bases from J, the gap between germline ends came to 19 bases. CDR3 length: 13 residues. Germline loops: CDR1 ENHRY, CDR2 SYGVKD. This chain's CDR3 is CAISDREGRGDFF. In nucleotides, the CDR3 is TGTGCCATCAGTGACCGAGAGGGCAGGGGCGATTTCTTC.

The chain employs TRBV9 and TRBJ2-3, with a weak D call TRBD2 (6 bases). Germline CDR1 is SGDLS and CDR2 is YYNGEE. V lost 2 bases and J lost 0, with 16 bases in between. This CDR3 spans 17 amino acids. Here the CDR3 DNA reads TGTGCCAGCAGCGTGGGTCTGGCGGGGAGAAGCACAGATACGCAGTATTTT. It yields the protein CASSVGLAGRSTDTQYF.

The rearrangement uses TRBV7-9 and TRBJ2-3, with D possibly being TRBD1 (6 bases). Trimming left V 2 bases short and J 5 bases short, with 11 bases between. CDR1 SEHNR and CDR2 FQNEAQ come from the germline V gene (reference sequence). The CDR3 runs 14 residues. The CDR3 is CASSLKGEIDTQYF. The CDR3 nucleotides read TGTGCCAGCAGCTTAAAGGGGGAAATAGATACGCAGTATTTT.